The 21 T cell receptor beta chains below all came from one sample that was sequenced in a study of CD8 T cells in Susac syndrome. RNA was extracted with the RNeasy kit, and a quantity of about 0.45 to 1 ug was reverse transcribed using random hexamers. TCRdb fed the immunoSEQ multiplex PCR reads into MiXCR, producing one record per CDR3 protein. The sample contains 250,000 to 350,000 distinct CDR3 sequences, about 85% of which appear only once. Sequencing was done on a sample of CD8+ T cells from PBMCs. These receptors were collected from a human donor with multiple sclerosis.

Remarks on this clonotype: Without the conserved terminal phenylalanine or tryptophan, this CDR3 likely stems from a read error. CDR3 amino acids: CASSLMAGAKTQYL. The DNA for the CDR3 is TGTGCCAGCAGTTTAATGGCAGGGGCGAAGACCCAGTACCTC. This chain joins TRBV27 and TRBJ2-5; a possible D gene is TRBD1 (6 bases). The CDR3 totals 14 residues. Trimming cost V 2 bases and J 6 bases, with 13 bases left between them. The germline V gene encodes CDR1 MNHEY and CDR2 SMNVEV (reference sequence).

The chain has TRBV5-6 and TRBJ2-4, with D possibly being TRBD1 or TRBD2 (5 bases each). Trimming took off 4 bases at V and 5 bases at J, with 16 bases between the two ends. Germline values: CDR1 SGHDT, CDR2 YYEEEE. CDR3 size: 15 residues. The CDR3 region has the DNA TGTGCCAGCAGCCCGGGACCGCAAAATCAAAACATTCAGTACTTC. It codes for CASSPGPQNQNIQYF.

The V call is TRBV30, the J call TRBJ2-2, with no clear D. Looked up from germline, CDR1 is GTSNPN and CDR2 is SVGIG (reference sequence). V was clipped by 3 bases and J by 3 bases, with 5 bases between them. The CDR3 has 12 residues. CDR3 residues: CAWSQDTGELFF. The CDR3 DNA is TGTGCCTGGAGCCAGGACACCGGGGAGCTGTTTTTT.

J is TRBJ2-1 and V is TRBV5-1; 10 nucleotides match TRBD2. Germline CDR1 and CDR2: SGHRS and YFSETQ. CDR3 length: 17 amino acids. Germline trimming cut 6 bases from V and 4 bases from J; bases unmatched to any gene: 13. This CDR3 reads CASTITASGGGYNEQFF. The CDR3 nucleotides are TGCGCCAGCACCATAACGGCTAGCGGGGGCGGTTACAATGAGCAGTTCTTC.

The chain uses TRBV20-1 and TRBJ2-3; 12 bases are shared with TRBD2. CDR1 is DFQATT and CDR2 is SNEGSKA in the germline V gene (reference sequence). The trim removed 5 bases at V and 3 bases at J, leaving 6 bases unmatched. CDR3 length: 15 residues. CDR3 loop: CSARLAGGNTDTQYF. The CDR3 DNA follows: TGCAGTGCTCGCCTAGCGGGAGGGAATACAGATACGCAGTATTTT.

The gene calls are TRBV11-2 and TRBJ1-1; 7 nucleotides match TRBD1. The CDR3 runs to 19 residues. Germline lookup yields CDR1 SGHAT and CDR2 FQNNGV. J lost 7 bases, V lost 1 base, and 21 bases had no gene match. The DNA of the CDR3 is TGTGCCAGCAGCTTAGCGATGATCGGGGGTTACAGGGGCAAGGATGAAGCTTTCTTT. Translated: CASSLAMIGGYRGKDEAFF.

The rearrangement joins TRBV7-6 to TRBJ1-5, with 9 bases identical to TRBD1. After removal of 1 base from V and 1 base from J, the junction contained 8 bases not matched to a gene. The CDR3 spans 18 residues. Per germline, CDR1 SGHVS and CDR2 FNYEAQ. CDR3 DNA sequence: TGTGCCAGCAGCTTAGTCCCGGGACAGGGAAGGAGCAATCAGCCCCAGCATTTT. This codes for CASSLVPGQGRSNQPQHF. Full variable domain (remainder filled in from reference TRBV7-6 and TRBJ1-5): GAGVSQSPRYKVTKRGQDVALRCDPISGHVSLYWYRQALGQGPEFLTYFNYEAQQDKSGLPNDRFSAERPEGSISTLTIQRTEQRDSAMYRCASSLVPGQGRSNQPQHFGDGTRLSIL.

This chain uses TRBV3-1 with TRBJ2-5; 11 nucleotides agree with TRBD1. Per germline, CDR1 LGHDT and CDR2 YNNKEL (reference sequence). V lost 1 base, J lost 5 bases, and 3 bases stayed unmatched. CDR3 size: 15 residues. As DNA, the CDR3 is TGTGCCAGCAGCCAAGGGACAGGGGGCAGGGAGACCCAGTACTTC. This codes for CASSQGTGGRETQYF.

V usage is TRBV11-2 and J usage is TRBJ1-1; D is perhaps TRBD1 (6 bases). The V and J ends lost 5 bases and 7 bases respectively, with 26 bases between them. The germline gives CDR1 SGHAT, CDR2 FQNNGV. The CDR3 is 17 residues long. The CDR3 DNA sequence: TGTGCCAGCAGCCCGAGGCCCCTGGACAGAGCAGACGATGAAGCTTTCTTT. This gives the protein CASSPRPLDRADDEAFF.

The V and J genes are TRBV27 and TRBJ2-1; weak D call: TRBD2 (6 bases). With 7 bases removed from V and 1 base from J, the gap between germline ends came to 17 bases. The germline V gene encodes CDR1 MNHEY and CDR2 SMNVEV (reference sequence). The CDR3 has 16 amino acids. CDR3 loop: CASTIRSGTSYNEQFF. The DNA of the CDR3 is TGTGCCAGCACTATAAGGAGTGGGACTTCCTACAATGAGCAGTTCTTC.

The chain is built from TRBV7-3 and TRBJ2-1, with 8 bases that match TRBD2. Germline values: CDR1 SGHTA, CDR2 FQGTGA. Unmatched junction bases numbered 6, after V lost 0 bases and J lost 8 bases. CDR3 length equals 15 residues. The CDR3 spells CASSLTREGVDEQFF. In nucleotides, the CDR3 is TGTGCCAGCAGCTTAACACGGGAGGGTGTAGATGAGCAGTTCTTC.

V usage is TRBV10-3 and J usage is TRBJ2-1; D is perhaps TRBD1 or TRBD2 (5 bases each). The CDR3 consists of 13 residues. Germline CDR1 ENHRY, CDR2 SYGVKD. V was pared by 4 bases and J by 2 bases, with 6 bases between. CDR3 nucleotide sequence: TGTGCCATCAGTGGGGACGCCTACAATGAGCAGTTCTTC. It encodes CAISGDAYNEQFF.

The chain links TRBV28 to TRBJ2-1, with 7 positions matching TRBD2. The CDR3 extends over 16 amino acids. Trimming cost V 6 bases and J 2 bases; bases outside gene matches: 10. In germline, CDR1 is MDHEN, CDR2 SYDVKM. CDR3 amino acids: CASSLVGGSAYNEQFF. The CDR3, as DNA: TGTGCCAGCAGCCTGGTGGGGGGGAGCGCCTACAATGAGCAGTTCTTC.

The rearrangement links TRBV4-2 to TRBJ2-7; a weak D match, TRBD2 (6 bases). There are 16 residues in the CDR3. Germline values: CDR1 LGHNA, CDR2 YNFKEQ. Deletions cut 4 bases from V and 6 bases from J, with 22 bases between. Written as DNA, the CDR3 is TGTGCCAGCAGCCTAGTTGATCTGGGGGGAGAGGGCGAGCAGTACTTC. Its protein product is CASSLVDLGGEGEQYF.

The genes are TRBV30 and TRBJ1-4; D not resolved. This CDR3 region has 10 residues. Germline V lookup: CDR1 GTSNPN, CDR2 SVGIG (reference sequence). The V and J ends lost 3 bases and 8 bases respectively, with 4 bases between them. CDR3: CAWRREKLFF. The DNA of the CDR3 is TGTGCCTGGAGGAGGGAAAAACTGTTTTTT.

This chain uses TRBV29-1 with TRBJ1-1; no definite D call. Trimming stripped 7 bases from V and 5 bases from J, with 8 bases between. The CDR3 covers 10 residues. Looked up from germline, CDR1 is SQVTM and CDR2 is ANQGSEA. The DNA for the CDR3 is TGCAGCGCCTGGTGGACTGAAGCTTTCTTT. Translating it yields CSAWWTEAFF. The full variable domain, with the rest looked up from reference TRBV29-1 and TRBJ1-1, is SAVISQKPSRDICQRGTSLTIQCQVDSQVTMMFWYRQQPGQSLTLIATANQGSEATYESGFVIDKFPISRPNLTFSTLTVSNMSPEDSSIYLCSAWWTEAFFGQGTRLTVV.

The chain joins TRBV28 to TRBJ2-5; D uncertain. The CDR3 extends over 13 amino acids. Germline V CDR1 and CDR2: MDHEN, SYDVKM. The V end lost 0 bases, the J end lost 7 bases, and 9 bases lay between the germline ends. The DNA for the CDR3 is TGTGCCAGCAGTTTATGGGGGTTGGGGACCCAGTACTTC. This translates into CASSLWGLGTQYF. Variable domain in full (rest from reference TRBV28 and TRBJ2-5): DVKVTQSSRYLVKRTGEKVFLECVQDMDHENMFWYRQDPGLGLRLIYFSYDVKMKEKGDIPEGYSVSREKKERFSLILESASTNQTSMYLCASSLWGLGTQYFGPGTRLLVL.

The rearrangement links TRBV12-3 or TRBV12-4 to TRBJ2-2, with D tentatively TRBD2 (5 bases). The CDR3 is made up of 15 amino acids. Trimming cost V 8 bases and J 1 base, with 14 bases left between them. In nucleotides, the CDR3 is TGTGCCAGCCCTAAGGAGGAATTGAACACCGGGGAGCTGTTTTTT. Its translation is CASPKEELNTGELFF.

This rearrangement joins TRBV9 to TRBJ1-2; D is unclear. The V end was cut by 0 bases, the J end by 5 bases, with 8 bases between. The CDR3 is 13 amino acids. The germline V gene encodes CDR1 SGDLS and CDR2 YYNGEE. CDR3 DNA: TGTGCCAGCAGCGTAGCAGGCCCGTATGGCTACACCTTC. Translation: CASSVAGPYGYTF.

The chain is built from TRBV27 and TRBJ2-3; possible D gene TRBD1, 6 bases. The V and J ends lost 5 bases and 1 base respectively, with 13 bases between them. From germline, CDR1 is MNHEY and CDR2 SMNVEV (reference sequence). The CDR3 spans 15 residues. The CDR3 bases are TGTGCCAGCAGTCACCGGGACAAACGCACAGATACGCAGTATTTT. Amino acid sequence: CASSHRDKRTDTQYF.

The V gene is TRBV29-1, the J gene TRBJ2-2, with D unresolved. This CDR3 has 14 residues. Germline values: CDR1 SQVTM, CDR2 ANQGSEA. Trimming shortened V by 2 bases and J by 0 bases, and 7 bases separated the two germline ends. Here the CDR3 DNA reads TGCAGCGTTGAAAATTACGCGAACACCGGGGAGCTGTTTTTT. It yields the protein CSVENYANTGELFF.